One and the same sample provided the 27 T cell receptor beta chains below, sequenced in a study of blood T cell repertoires in COVID-19 (dated by TCRdb to 2020 to 2021). Libraries were prepared through the immunoSEQ multiplex PCR assay. TCRdb obtained this table from immuneACCESS and retained in-frame rearrangements with V and J assigned. These tables miss some clones; where compared with another copy, unresolved V genes account for less than half of the shortfall, and the remainder is unexplained. Here the sample has 130,000 to 150,000 clones; about nine tenths occur a single time. The ten biggest clones cover 10% to 12% of the sample. Sequenced: PBMCs or T cells enriched from blood (not recorded which). The receptors originated from a man between 60 and 75 years old who had recovered from COVID-19.

V usage is TRBV11-2 and J usage is TRBJ2-7, with 7 bases that match TRBD1. The CDR3 contains 12 residues. Germline-derived CDR1 and CDR2 are SGHAT and FQNNGV. The V gene end was trimmed by 7 bases and the J gene end by 2 bases; junction bases not matched to a gene: 2. In nucleotides, the CDR3 is TGTGCCAGCACCCAGGGGGCCTACGAGCAGTACTTC. It specifies CASTQGAYEQYF.

The rearrangement links TRBV19 to TRBJ1-4; 8 nucleotides match TRBD1. J lost 7 bases, V lost 5 bases, and 3 bases had no gene match. Germline V gives CDR1 LNHDA, CDR2 SQIVND (reference sequence). The CDR3 covers 13 residues. The CDR3, as DNA: TGTGCCAGTAGTGGGACAGGTATTGAAAAACTGTTTTTT. Translating it yields CASSGTGIEKLFF.

The chain combines TRBV7-2 with TRBJ1-5; tentatively, D is TRBD1 (5 bases). The germline V gene has CDR1 SGHTA and CDR2 FQGNSA. The CDR3 loop spans 13 amino acids. The V and J ends lost 5 bases and 8 bases respectively, with 13 bases between them. CDR3 sequence (DNA): TGTGCCAGCAGCCTCACGTGGGGGGAGCCCCAGCATTTT. This sequence encodes CASSLTWGEPQHF.

The J gene is TRBJ1-5, the V gene TRBV27, with D unclear. V was clipped by 0 bases and J by 4 bases, with 4 bases between them. The germline CDR1 and CDR2 sequences are MNHEY and SMNVEV (reference sequence). The CDR3 is 13 amino acids. The CDR3 protein is CASSLSSNQPQHF. The CDR3 DNA reads as TGTGCCAGCAGTTTATCGTCGAATCAGCCCCAGCATTTT.

The chain recombines TRBV4-1 with TRBJ2-3; the match to TRBD2 covers 7 bases. CDR3 size: 17 residues. Germline V gene lookup returns CDR1 MGHRA and CDR2 YSYEKL. Trimming took 0 bases from V and 0 from J; bases not matched to a gene: 6. The CDR3 loop reads CASSQDRASGSTDTQYF. The CDR3 region has the DNA TGCGCCAGCAGCCAAGATCGGGCTAGCGGAAGCACAGATACGCAGTATTTT.

The V call is TRBV5-4, the J call TRBJ1-2; a possible D gene is TRBD1 (5 bases). The CDR3 is 11 residues long. Germline V CDR1 and CDR2: SGHNT, YYREEE (reference sequence). Trimming removed 10 bases at V and 8 bases at J, with 15 bases between. The CDR3 DNA is TGTGCCGGACATACATCTTCCGGCTACACCTTC. This sequence encodes CAGHTSSGYTF.

The rearrangement uses TRBV19 and TRBJ1-5; perhaps TRBD1 as D (6 bases). The CDR3 extends over 15 amino acids. The V end was cut by 3 bases, the J end by 4 bases, with 13 bases between. Germline CDR1 and CDR2: LNHDA and SQIVND (reference sequence). The CDR3 loop is CASSIATGPNQPQHF. CDR3 nucleotides: TGTGCCAGTAGTATTGCGACAGGACCTAATCAGCCCCAGCATTTT.

This clone was recorded a few times. J is TRBJ2-7 and V is TRBV2; perhaps TRBD1 as D (6 bases). The CDR3 spans 16 residues. V was shortened by 2 bases and J by 4 bases, with 18 bases between the two germline ends. CDR1 SNHLY and CDR2 FYNNEI come from the germline V gene. For the CDR3, the DNA is TGTGCCAGCAGTGAATCGTGGGGGCGCGACGATTACGAGCAGTACTTC. Its protein is CASSESWGRDDYEQYF.

V gene TRBV6-6 combines with J gene TRBJ2-7; D might be TRBD1 (7 bases). This CDR3 has 13 amino acids. CDR1 is MNHNY and CDR2 is SVGAGI in the germline V gene (reference sequence). The V gene lost 6 bases and the J gene lost 6 bases, with 15 bases spanning the gap. For the CDR3, the DNA is TGTGCCAGCAGGCAGGGGGGTAGGGGCGAGCAGTACTTC. This translates into CASRQGGRGEQYF.

V usage is TRBV5-1 and J usage is TRBJ1-2; D perhaps matches TRBD1 (5 bases). This CDR3 region has 14 residues. V dropped 0 bases and J dropped 4 bases, with 10 bases sitting between them. The germline V gene has CDR1 SGHRS and CDR2 YFSETQ. The CDR3 nucleotides read TGCGCCAGCAGCTTGGGGACACAAAGCTATGGCTACACCTTC. Residues: CASSLGTQSYGYTF.

This chain links TRBV5-4 with TRBJ2-7; TRBD2 agrees at 7 bases. The V gene's germline CDR1 is SGHNT and CDR2 YYREEE (reference sequence). V lost 0 bases to trimming and J lost 4 bases; unmatched junction nucleotides: 4. The CDR3 contains 14 residues. CDR3 in DNA: TGTGCCAGCAGCTTGGGTGGGGGGGATTACGAGCAGTACTTC. It specifies CASSLGGGDYEQYF.

The CDR3 protein is CACNRGSREKLFF. The CDR3 bases are TGTGCCTGCAACAGGGGATCGCGGGAAAAACTGTTTTTT. The chain uses TRBV30 and TRBJ1-4; TRBD1 matches 7 bases. Trimming removed 6 bases from V and 8 bases from J; junction bases left unmatched: 9. Germline V gene sequence: CDR1 GTSNPN, CDR2 SVGIG (reference sequence). The CDR3 has 13 residues.

The chain combines TRBV18 with TRBJ1-5, with TRBD1 matching 9 bases. Germline V lookup: CDR1 KGHSH, CDR2 LQKENI. The CDR3 sequence is 16 residues long. Trimming removed 3 bases from V and 1 base from J; junction bases left unmatched: 4. CDR3 protein: CASSPRDRASNQPQHF. CDR3 in DNA: TGTGCCAGCTCACCTCGGGACAGGGCGAGCAATCAGCCCCAGCATTTT.

V is TRBV7-8 and J is TRBJ2-5; D call uncertain. V was shortened by 5 bases and J by 5 bases, with 12 bases between the two germline ends. Germline V gives CDR1 SGHVS, CDR2 FQNEAQ. There are 13 residues in the CDR3. The CDR3 DNA is TGTGCCAGCAGCGTAACCCGGCGGGAGACCCAGTACTTC. Protein sequence: CASSVTRRETQYF.

V usage is TRBV30 and J usage is TRBJ2-7; the match to TRBD1 covers 9 bases. CDR1 is GTSNPN and CDR2 is SVGIG in the germline V gene (reference sequence). This CDR3 spans 14 amino acids. The J segment lost 6 bases and the V segment lost 5 bases, leaving 11 bases of the junction unmatched. CDR3 loop: CAWRSGTGFGEQYF. The CDR3, as DNA: TGTGCCTGGCGATCCGGGACAGGGTTTGGCGAGCAGTACTTC.

The chain links TRBV9 to TRBJ2-1, with 7 bases aligning to TRBD1. Losses at the gene ends were 3 bases for V and 2 bases for J; bases not matched to a gene: 8. Germline CDR1 SGDLS, CDR2 YYNGEE. This CDR3 is built from 16 residues. CDR3 amino acids: CASSGARGTAYNEQFF. CDR3 nucleotides: TGTGCCAGCAGCGGGGCGAGGGGGACAGCCTACAATGAGCAGTTCTTC.

The V gene is TRBV9, the J gene TRBJ1-2; 8 bases align to TRBD1. CDR1 and CDR2 (germline): SGDLS, YYNGEE. V lost 4 bases and J lost 8; bases outside the gene matches: 13. The CDR3 loop spans 15 amino acids. The CDR3, as DNA: TGTGCCAGCAGCTACCTCGGACAGGGAGGAAAGGGCTACACCTTC. Translation: CASSYLGQGGKGYTF.

The chain employs TRBV5-4 and TRBJ2-5; 9 bases are a match to TRBD2. V shed 4 bases, J shed 3 bases, and the junction held 7 bases outside the gene matches. Per germline, CDR1 SGHNT and CDR2 YYREEE (reference sequence). The CDR3 extends over 15 amino acids. The chain's CDR3 is CASSLRLAGKETQYF. CDR3 bases: TGTGCCAGCAGCCTCCGCCTAGCGGGAAAAGAGACCCAGTACTTC.

This chain uses TRBV2 with TRBJ1-5; 8 bases fit TRBD1. Germline V gene lookup returns CDR1 SNHLY and CDR2 FYNNEI. This CDR3 region has 14 residues. Trimming cost V 7 bases and J 4 bases; bases outside gene matches: 6. CDR3 sequence: CASNDRGLNQPQHF. The CDR3 coding sequence is TGTGCCAGCAACGACAGGGGTTTGAATCAGCCCCAGCATTTT.

This chain links TRBV28 with TRBJ1-5; 9 bases line up with TRBD1. The CDR3 is 17 amino acids. Germline assignment: CDR1 MDHEN and CDR2 SYDVKM. J was trimmed by 0 bases and V by 6 bases; bases with no gene match: 9. For the CDR3, the DNA is TGTGCCAGCAGAGGGACAGGGAGTACCCTTAGCAATCAGCCCCAGCATTTT. Its protein product is CASRGTGSTLSNQPQHF.

The V and J genes are TRBV29-1 and TRBJ2-3, with a weak D call TRBD1 (6 bases). This CDR3 is 14 amino acids long. The germline CDR1 and CDR2 sequences are SQVTM and ANQGSEA. The ends were cut back, 1 base at V and 1 base at J, with 9 bases in the middle. CDR3 residues: CSVEANRGTDTQYF. The CDR3 DNA is TGCAGCGTTGAAGCCAACAGGGGCACAGATACGCAGTATTTT.

This chain uses TRBV27 with TRBJ1-1; TRBD1 agrees at 7 bases. The CDR3 has 15 residues. V lost 5 bases, J lost 0 bases, and 6 bases stayed unmatched. Germline CDR1 is MNHEY and CDR2 is SMNVEV (reference sequence). The CDR3 reads CASSITGVMNTEAFF. The CDR3 nucleotides are TGTGCCAGCAGTATAACAGGGGTGATGAACACTGAAGCTTTCTTT.

The V gene is TRBV3-1 (or the pseudogene TRBV3-2), the J gene TRBJ1-2; TRBD1 might be the D (5 bases). V lost 7 bases and J 7 bases, leaving 13 bases between the germline ends. The CDR3 extends over 12 amino acids. Germline CDR1 LGHDT, CDR2 YNNKEL (reference sequence). The DNA of the CDR3 is TGTGCCAGCACCCGGGAGGGACGTGGCTACACCTTC. Translating it yields CASTREGRGYTF.

The J gene is TRBJ2-6, the V gene TRBV5-1; TRBD2 is a possible D gene (6 bases). CDR1 and CDR2 (germline): SGHRS, YFSETQ. The germline V and J ends were trimmed by 6 bases and 2 bases, with 9 bases remaining between them. The CDR3 extends over 14 amino acids. The CDR3 DNA reads as TGCGCCAGCAATCCGGGGGCTGGGGCCAACGTCCTGACTTTC. Amino acids: CASNPGAGANVLTF.

This rearrangement joins TRBV18 to TRBJ2-2, with a possible D match to TRBD2 (5 bases). The CDR3 extends over 12 amino acids. Germline V lookup: CDR1 KGHSH, CDR2 LQKENI. Trimming took 8 bases from V and 7 from J, leaving 11 bases between them. The CDR3 protein is CASTTGVGELFF. CDR3 coding DNA: TGTGCCAGCACAACCGGGGTCGGGGAGCTGTTTTTT.

The V gene is TRBV18, the J gene TRBJ2-1; a weak D match, TRBD1 (6 bases). Germline V gene data show CDR1 as KGHSH and CDR2 as LQKENI. V was shortened by 3 bases and J by 6 bases, with 12 bases between the two germline ends. This CDR3 is 14 amino acids long. The CDR3 DNA sequence: TGTGCCAGCTCACCTCAGGGGACCCCCAATGAGCAGTTCTTC. Protein product: CASSPQGTPNEQFF. Filled out from reference TRBV18 and TRBJ2-1, the complete variable domain reads NAGVMQNPRHLVRRRGQEARLRCSPMKGHSHVYWYRQLPEEGLKFMVYLQKENIIDESGMPKERFSAEFPKEGPSILRIQQVVRGDSAAYFCASSPQGTPNEQFFGPGTRLTVL.

This chain joins TRBV6-4 and TRBJ1-4, with 7 nucleotides matching TRBD1. The CDR3 consists of 14 residues. The junction had 2 bases not matched to a gene; V was cut back by 4 bases and J by 3 bases. Germline V gene sequence: CDR1 MRHNA, CDR2 SNTAGT. DNA for the CDR3: TGTGCCAGCAGTGTGACAGGGTCTAATGAAAAACTGTTTTTT. As protein: CASSVTGSNEKLFF.